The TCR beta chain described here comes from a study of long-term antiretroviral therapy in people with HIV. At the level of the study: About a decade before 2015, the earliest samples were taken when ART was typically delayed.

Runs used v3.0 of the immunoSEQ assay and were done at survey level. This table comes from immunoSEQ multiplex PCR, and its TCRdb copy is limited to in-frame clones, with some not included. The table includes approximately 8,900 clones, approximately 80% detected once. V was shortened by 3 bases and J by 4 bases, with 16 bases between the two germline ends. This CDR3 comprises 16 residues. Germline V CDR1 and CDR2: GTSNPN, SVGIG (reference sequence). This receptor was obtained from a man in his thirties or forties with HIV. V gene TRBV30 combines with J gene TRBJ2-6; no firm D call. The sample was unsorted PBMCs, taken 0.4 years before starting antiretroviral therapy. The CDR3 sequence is CAWSPGPTSGANVLTF. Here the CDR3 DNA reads TGTGCCTGGAGCCCTGGACCGACCTCAGGGGCCAACGTCCTGACTTTC.